One and the same sample provided the 24 T cell receptor beta chains below, sequenced in a study of T cells in localized non-small cell lung cancer. Only in-frame clones appear in the TCRdb table, and some are missing; sequencing was by immunoSEQ multiplex PCR. The repertoire holds tens of thousands of clones, with over 80% as singletons. The sequences come from peripheral blood, collected before any cancer treatment. Receptors originate from a man aged 35-75 years with stage I squamous cell lung carcinoma.

The chain combines TRBV2 with TRBJ1-1, with 12 bases that match TRBD1. The CDR3 covers 15 residues. After removal of 6 bases from V and 1 base from J, the junction contained 3 bases not matched to a gene. Germline assignment: CDR1 SNHLY and CDR2 FYNNEI. CDR3 sequence: CASRGQGARNTEAFF. CDR3 sequence (DNA): TGTGCCAGCAGGGGACAGGGGGCCCGGAACACTGAAGCTTTCTTT.

The chain combines TRBV7-9 with TRBJ2-1; TRBD2 is a possible D gene (5 bases). Between the trimmed V and J ends, which lost 4 bases and 9 bases, there was a span of 10 bases. The CDR3 runs 12 residues. The germline V gene has CDR1 SEHNR and CDR2 FQNEAQ (reference sequence). The CDR3 reads CASSYGVSEQFF. Here the CDR3 DNA reads TGTGCCAGCAGCTACGGGGTCAGTGAGCAGTTCTTC.

The J gene is TRBJ1-1, the V gene TRBV6-5; D not certain. Trimming took 7 bases from V and 8 from J, leaving 23 bases between them. CDR1 is MNHEY and CDR2 is SVGAGI in the germline V gene. The CDR3 sequence is 15 residues long. This chain's CDR3 is CASTSSVDEVLEAFF. CDR3 sequence (DNA): TGTGCCAGCACCTCATCCGTGGACGAGGTGTTGGAAGCTTTCTTT.

The rearrangement uses TRBV6-5 and TRBJ2-7; 9 bases line up with TRBD1. The CDR3 is made up of 15 amino acids. The V segment lost 6 bases and the J segment 4 bases; nucleotides outside the gene matches: 10. Germline V gives CDR1 MNHEY, CDR2 SVGAGI. CDR3 residues: CASSTTGQGSYEQYF. CDR3 DNA sequence: TGTGCCAGCAGCACTACCGGACAGGGGTCTTACGAGCAGTACTTC.

The genes are TRBV28 and TRBJ1-3; D perhaps matches TRBD1 (5 bases). V was pared by 6 bases and J by 1 base, with 13 bases between. Germline CDR1 MDHEN, CDR2 SYDVKM. The CDR3 runs 15 residues. The CDR3 loop reads CASSDAGLSGNTIYF. The DNA for the CDR3 is TGTGCCAGCAGCGATGCAGGGCTATCTGGAAACACCATATATTTT.

The chain employs TRBV27 and TRBJ1-1, with 9 positions matching TRBD1. This CDR3 contains 15 residues. The germline V gene encodes CDR1 MNHEY and CDR2 SMNVEV (reference sequence). V lost 4 bases to trimming and J lost 4 bases; unmatched junction nucleotides: 7. CDR3 protein: CASSSTGGGVTEAFF. The DNA of the CDR3 is TGTGCCAGCAGTTCGACAGGGGGAGGGGTCACTGAAGCTTTCTTT.

The rearrangement uses TRBV5-1 and TRBJ1-1; D remains unclear. The CDR3 runs 15 residues. Per germline, CDR1 SGHRS and CDR2 YFSETQ. Trimming took off 2 bases at V and 2 bases at J, with 13 bases between the two ends. This CDR3 reads CASSFSGETNTEAFF. The CDR3 region has the DNA TGCGCCAGCAGCTTTAGTGGAGAGACAAACACTGAAGCTTTCTTT.

The chain employs TRBV27 and TRBJ1-1; D unclear. Germline V gene lookup returns CDR1 MNHEY and CDR2 SMNVEV (reference sequence). The CDR3 loop spans 13 amino acids. V lost 2 bases, J lost 5 bases, and 9 bases lay in between. Written as DNA, the CDR3 is TGTGCCAGCAGTTTACACAAGGAGACTGAAGCTTTCTTT. Translating gives CASSLHKETEAFF.

V is TRBV7-9 and J is TRBJ2-1; 13 bases are shared with TRBD2. The CDR3 extends over 16 amino acids. Germline CDR1 reads SEHNR; CDR2 reads FQNEAQ (reference sequence). V trimming: 4 bases; J trimming: 7 bases; junction bases outside the gene matches: 7. The CDR3 nucleotides are TGTGCCAGCAGCTCCCCAACTAGCGGGGGGGGTAATGAGCAGTTCTTC. Its protein is CASSSPTSGGGNEQFF.

V usage is TRBV7-9 and J usage is TRBJ2-3; D is possibly TRBD1 or TRBD2 (5 bases each). Germline CDR1 reads SEHNR; CDR2 reads FQNEAQ (reference sequence). V dropped 8 bases and J dropped 5 bases, with 20 bases sitting between them. The CDR3 length is 15 residues. The CDR3 region is CASLEWGGREDTQYF. The CDR3 bases are TGTGCCAGCTTGGAGTGGGGCGGACGGGAAGATACGCAGTATTTT.

The chain has TRBV20-1 and TRBJ1-2; the D is unclear. The CDR3 is 11 amino acids. The ends were cut back, 5 bases at V and 0 bases at J, with 4 bases in the middle. Germline lookup yields CDR1 DFQATT and CDR2 SNEGSKA (reference sequence). The CDR3 sequence: CSALANYGYTF. DNA for the CDR3: TGCAGTGCTTTAGCTAACTATGGCTACACCTTC.

A few counts support this clone. This chain uses TRBV6-5 with TRBJ1-2; D not certain. Germline CDR1 is MNHEY and CDR2 is SVGAGI. The CDR3 consists of 13 residues. Trimming took off 4 bases at V and 7 bases at J, with 13 bases between the two ends. The CDR3 region is CASSWVQTAGYTF. As DNA, the CDR3 is TGTGCCAGCAGTTGGGTCCAAACGGCTGGCTACACCTTC.

In its sample, this clone was seen a few times. V usage is TRBV2 and J usage is TRBJ2-7; the match to TRBD1 covers 7 bases. CDR3 size: 14 residues. Germline loops: CDR1 SNHLY, CDR2 FYNNEI. With V trimmed by 5 bases and J by 2 bases, 6 bases remained unmatched. The CDR3 sequence: CASSPGQAPYEQYF. Written as DNA, the CDR3 is TGTGCCAGCAGTCCCGGACAGGCACCCTACGAGCAGTACTTC.

J is TRBJ1-5 and V is TRBV6-1; 10 bases are shared with TRBD1. V shed 8 bases and J 6 bases; nucleotides not matched to a gene: 10. This CDR3 has 15 amino acids. From germline, CDR1 is MNHNS and CDR2 SASEGT. CDR3 residues: CASVTGTGASQPQHF. CDR3 DNA sequence: TGTGCCAGCGTGACCGGGACAGGGGCGAGTCAGCCCCAGCATTTT.

The gene calls are TRBV7-2 and TRBJ1-2; 7 positions match TRBD1. V dropped 6 bases and J dropped 3; count of bases not matched to a gene: 4. Germline V CDR1 and CDR2: SGHTA, FQGNSA. This CDR3 comprises 13 residues. DNA of the CDR3: TGTGCCAGCAGTCTCGACAGGGACTATGGCTACACCTTC. Translated: CASSLDRDYGYTF.

The chain recombines TRBV4-1 with TRBJ2-7; no clear D gene. Germline CDR1 MGHRA, CDR2 YSYEKL. The CDR3 length is 14 residues. Between the trimmed V and J ends, which lost 0 bases and 2 bases, there was a span of 8 bases. Written as DNA, the CDR3 is TGCGCCAGCAGCCAAGATTTCTCGCCCTACGAGCAGTACTTC. Amino acid sequence: CASSQDFSPYEQYF.

The chain is built from TRBV18 and TRBJ2-3; possibly TRBD1 for D (6 bases). Per the germline V gene, CDR1 is KGHSH and CDR2 is LQKENI. V lost 3 bases and J lost 5, with 9 bases in between. The CDR3 runs to 13 residues. CDR3 residues: CASSPGAVDTQYF. The CDR3 bases are TGTGCCAGCTCACCGGGGGCTGTAGATACGCAGTATTTT.

The gene calls are TRBV5-1 and TRBJ1-2, with TRBD1 matching 8 bases. This CDR3 contains 17 residues. Trimming removed 0 bases from V and 6 bases from J; junction bases left unmatched: 13. Germline V gene data show CDR1 as SGHRS and CDR2 as YFSETQ. The CDR3 region has the DNA TGCGCCAGCAGCTTGGCGGCAGGGGGCGAACGAGGGAATGGCTACACCTTC. The encoded protein is CASSLAAGGERGNGYTF.

The chain carries TRBV7-7 and TRBJ2-2; no reliable D call. The CDR3 has 17 residues. Trimming took 1 base from V and 1 from J, leaving 13 bases between them. Germline values: CDR1 SSHAT, CDR2 FNYEAQ (reference sequence). CDR3 bases: TGTGCCAGCAGCTTAGTTCCCTCCGGAAGGAACACCGGGGAGCTGTTTTTT. Residues: CASSLVPSGRNTGELFF.

The rearrangement links TRBV10-1 to TRBJ1-1, with TRBD1 matching 7 bases. CDR3 length equals 15 residues. Germline trimming cut 0 bases from V and 3 bases from J; bases unmatched to any gene: 4. Germline-derived CDR1 and CDR2 are WNHNN and SYGVQD (reference sequence). CDR3 sequence: CASSESAGGYTEAFF. The CDR3 coding sequence is TGCGCCAGCAGTGAGTCAGCAGGGGGATACACTGAAGCTTTCTTT.

This clone was counted a single time. The chain links TRBV11-3 to TRBJ2-3; D is uncertain. V shed 5 bases and J shed 4 bases, with 7 bases lying between them. This CDR3 is 12 amino acids long. Germline assignment: CDR1 SGHNT and CDR2 YENEEA. DNA of the CDR3: TGTGCCAGCAGCCAATCGTCAGATACGCAGTATTTT. Amino acids: CASSQSSDTQYF.

The V and J genes are TRBV7-9 and TRBJ2-2; maybe TRBD2 (5 bases). This CDR3 is 17 amino acids long. Trimming stripped 1 base from V and 0 bases from J, with 12 bases between. Germline V gene sequence: CDR1 SEHNR, CDR2 FQNEAQ (reference sequence). CDR3 bases: TGTGCCAGCAGCTTAGGCTTGAGGCGGGCGAACACCGGGGAGCTGTTTTTT. Its translation: CASSLGLRRANTGELFF.

The chain uses TRBV28 and TRBJ1-2; unclear D gene. CDR1 is MDHEN and CDR2 is SYDVKM in the germline V gene. The CDR3 sequence is 13 residues long. Trimming removed 1 base from V and 5 bases from J, with 8 bases in between. The CDR3 DNA follows: TGTGCCAGCAGTTTATCAACTGCTTATGGCTACACCTTC. Translated, it gives CASSLSTAYGYTF.

The J gene is TRBJ1-1, the V gene TRBV7-3; D gene uncertain. V was cut by 4 bases and J by 7 bases, with 13 bases left in between. CDR1 is SGHTA, CDR2 FQGTGA, per germline. This CDR3 contains 13 residues. The CDR3 coding sequence is TGTGCCAGCAGCTCTACCCCCGAGGGTGAAGCTTTCTTT. Protein: CASSSTPEGEAFF.